This paragraph reports one T cell receptor beta chain. The data belong to a study of blood T cell repertoires in COVID-19. Study information: The United States, Italy and Spain were the sources of the acute and convalescent COVID-19 samples. PBMCs, B-cell-depleted T cells, or T cells were the source of the cDNA or gDNA that made up the material.

Authors' data handling: The authors estimated nucleated cell counts from reference gene primer amplification. Sequencing used immunoSEQ multiplex PCR; TCRdb keeps in-frame clones, though not all of them. For V, J and clone size, that table is used; D and trimming come from the DNA. The sample has about 340,000 clones, around 83% seen once. Trimming took 7 bases from V and 4 from J, leaving 14 bases between them. This CDR3 has 15 amino acids. The V gene's germline CDR1 is MDHEN and CDR2 SYDVKM. The chain employs TRBV28 and TRBJ2-6; tentatively, D is TRBD2 (7 bases). This receptor was obtained from a man aged 25-40 years with active or convalescent COVID-19. Input material: peripheral blood. The CDR3 bases are TGTGCCAGCACTACCGGGGGGCTGGGGGCCAACGTCCTGACTTTC. This gives the protein CASTTGGLGANVLTF.